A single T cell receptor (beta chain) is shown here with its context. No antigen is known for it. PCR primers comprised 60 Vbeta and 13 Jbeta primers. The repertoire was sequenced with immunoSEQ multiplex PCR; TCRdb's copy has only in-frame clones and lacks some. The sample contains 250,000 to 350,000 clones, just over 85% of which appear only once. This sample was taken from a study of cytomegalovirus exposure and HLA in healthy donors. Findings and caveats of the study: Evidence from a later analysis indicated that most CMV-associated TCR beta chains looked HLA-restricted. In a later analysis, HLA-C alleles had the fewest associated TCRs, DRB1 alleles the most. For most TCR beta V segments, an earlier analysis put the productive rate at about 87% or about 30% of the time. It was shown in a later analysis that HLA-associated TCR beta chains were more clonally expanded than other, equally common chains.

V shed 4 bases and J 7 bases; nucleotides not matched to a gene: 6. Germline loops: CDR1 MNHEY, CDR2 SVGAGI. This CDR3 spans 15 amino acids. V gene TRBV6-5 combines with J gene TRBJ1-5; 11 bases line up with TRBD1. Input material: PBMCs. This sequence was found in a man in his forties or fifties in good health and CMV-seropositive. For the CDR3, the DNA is TGTGCCAGCAGTTCCCGGACAGGGGGCAGACAGCCCCAGCATTTT. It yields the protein CASSSRTGGRQPQHF.